This T cell receptor beta chain was profiled in a study of shared clonotypes between healthy human individuals (dated by TCRdb to 2018 to 2021). For the wider study: The cohort comprised a couple of women and a few men aged 18 to 49 years. Per donor, leukapheresis produced somewhere between about 0.94 and 9.5 billion PBMCs. To increase sequencing depth and limit assay-specific biases, different laboratories used diverse techniques to prepare libraries and sequence TCR repertoires. The study deeply sequenced blood TCR repertoires of about 5 healthy adults to estimate repertoire size and the extent of clonotype sharing between individuals.

Healthy HIV-negative adults with no recently reported acute infections or vaccinations were included as donors. Every donor was a Caucasian adult residing in Nashville, Tennessee, USA. In the unsorted samples, tens of millions of PBMCs were counted, and genomic DNA was extracted using the QIAamp DNA Blood Mini kit. After blood collection by leukapheresis, PBMCs were isolated using Ficoll-Histopaque density gradient centrifugation and then cryopreserved in the vapor phase of liquid nitrogen. Study-wide findings and limitations: Sampling was limited to blood, and TCR repertoires in tissue likely differ from TCR repertoires in blood. The genetic and exposure-history diversity represented was limited by the small number of donors. Pairwise subsampling indicated that sequencing depth was expected to affect the degree of clonotype sharing among donors.

Comment on this clone: There is no known antigen for this receptor. It is likely a read error: a sequence one base away is far more abundant.

CDR1 is given as SGHNT and CDR2 as YYREEE, both from the germline V gene (reference sequence). The CDR3 runs 16 amino acids, cysteine and phenylalanine included. The sequence is cut down to CDR3 DNA, 48 bases in frame from base 1. Using the deep immunoSEQ assay, multiplex PCR amplified TCR CDR3 regions from genomic DNA. Extracted genomic DNA from each cell subset was spread evenly across all wells of several immunoSEQ 96-well plates, with each plate serving as a replicate. For unsorted PBMC, each replicate PCR was loaded with roughly 330 ng genomic DNA, equivalent to tens of thousands of T cell genomes. Ten immunoSEQ deep assay plates were used to sequence the unsorted PBMC genomic DNA. Purified libraries were measured with a Qubit 3.0 fluorometer, size-checked on a Bioanalyzer 2100, and measured again with the KAPA Library Quantification kit. Every immunoSEQ 96-well plate was sequenced on a separate single-read 150-cycle Illumina NextSeq 550 flow cell. The source study handled its data this way. The immunoSEQ output contained only junctional sequences without quality scores, so filtering could not match that applied to full-length reads. Sequences were annotated with PyIR, a Python wrapper for IgBLAST v1.9, and V/J genes and CDR3 were assigned using IMGT germline references. Reads were filtered out if the reads had weak V/J assignments (E-value above 1e-6), no CDR3, stop codons, out-of-frame junctions, or ambiguous translated residues. V3J clonotypes were defined by identical inferred V gene, J gene, and CDR3 amino acid sequence. Percentage overlap between repertoires was computed as shared unique clonotypes divided by the size of the smaller repertoire. RTK rarefaction, the Chao1 estimator, and Recon v2.1 estimates of unobserved clonotypes were used to assess repertoire richness. In TCRdb, the immuneACCESS table is reduced to in-frame sequences with V and J assigned. These tables do not hold every clone; where another copy was compared, an unresolved V gene accounts for under half, and the others remain unexplained. V, J and clone size were drawn from that table, and D and trimming were deduced from the DNA. Present in this sample are roughly 500,000 clones, about 84% of which were seen just once. The ten top clones hold 10% to 15% of the sample.

This receptor was taken from a woman between 35 and 50 years old in good health. Some clones in this sample may be carry-over from other donors' samples. The chain is assembled from TRBV5-4 and TRBJ2-2, and TRBD2 aligns with 11 junction nucleotides. The sample taken for sequencing was PBMCs. The nucleotides are TGTGCCAGCAGGCCCGGGACTAGCGGTTTTACCGTGGAGCTGTTTTTT. Protein translation: CASRPGTSGFTVELFF.